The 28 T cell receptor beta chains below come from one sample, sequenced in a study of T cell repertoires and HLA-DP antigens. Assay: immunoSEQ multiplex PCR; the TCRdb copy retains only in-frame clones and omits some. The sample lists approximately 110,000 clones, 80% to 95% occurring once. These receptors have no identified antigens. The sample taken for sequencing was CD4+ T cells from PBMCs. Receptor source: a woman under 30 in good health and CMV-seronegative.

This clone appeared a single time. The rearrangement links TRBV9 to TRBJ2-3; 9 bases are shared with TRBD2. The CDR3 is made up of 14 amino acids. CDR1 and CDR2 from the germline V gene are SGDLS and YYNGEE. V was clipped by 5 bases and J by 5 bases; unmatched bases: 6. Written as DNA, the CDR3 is TGTGCCAGCAGTGAAGGGACTAGCCGAGATACGCAGTATTTT. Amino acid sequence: CASSEGTSRDTQYF.

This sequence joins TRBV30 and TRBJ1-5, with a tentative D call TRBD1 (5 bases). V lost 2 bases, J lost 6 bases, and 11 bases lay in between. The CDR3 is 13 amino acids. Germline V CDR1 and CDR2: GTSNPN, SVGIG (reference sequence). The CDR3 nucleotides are TGTGCCTGGAGTACGCAGGGCGGTCAGCCCCAGCATTTT. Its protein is CAWSTQGGQPQHF.

The CDR3 is CASSPGLAGGQETQYF. The CDR3 nucleotides read TGTGCCAGCAGCCCGGGACTAGCGGGAGGACAAGAGACCCAGTACTTC. The rearrangement uses TRBV7-8 and TRBJ2-5; 15 positions match TRBD2. From germline, CDR1 is SGHVS and CDR2 FQNEAQ. J lost 2 bases, V lost 5 bases, and 3 bases had no gene match. CDR3 size: 16 residues.

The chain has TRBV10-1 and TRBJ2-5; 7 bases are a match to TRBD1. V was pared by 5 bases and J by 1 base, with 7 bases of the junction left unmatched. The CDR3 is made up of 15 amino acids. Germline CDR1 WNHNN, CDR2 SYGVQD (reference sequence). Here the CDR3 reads CASSLADRIQETQYF. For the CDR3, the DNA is TGCGCCAGCAGTCTGGCGGACAGGATCCAAGAGACCCAGTACTTC.

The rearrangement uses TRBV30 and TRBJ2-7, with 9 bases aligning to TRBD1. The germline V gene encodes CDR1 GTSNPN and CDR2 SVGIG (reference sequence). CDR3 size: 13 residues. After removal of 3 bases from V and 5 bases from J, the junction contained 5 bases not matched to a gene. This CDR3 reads CAWRDRGYDEQYF. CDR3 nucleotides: TGTGCCTGGAGGGACAGGGGCTACGACGAGCAGTACTTC.

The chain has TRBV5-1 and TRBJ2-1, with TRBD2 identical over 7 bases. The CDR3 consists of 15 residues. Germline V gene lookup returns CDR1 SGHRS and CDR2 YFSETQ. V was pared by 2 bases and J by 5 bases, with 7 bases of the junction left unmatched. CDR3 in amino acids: CASSFREGQNNEQFF. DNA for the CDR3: TGCGCCAGCAGCTTTAGGGAGGGCCAGAACAATGAGCAGTTCTTC.

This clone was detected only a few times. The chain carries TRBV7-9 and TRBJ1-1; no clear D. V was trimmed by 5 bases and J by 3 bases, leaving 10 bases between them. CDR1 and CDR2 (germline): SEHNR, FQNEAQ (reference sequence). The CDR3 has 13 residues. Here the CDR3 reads CASSPHGDTEAFF. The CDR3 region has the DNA TGTGCCAGCAGCCCCCATGGAGACACTGAAGCTTTCTTT.

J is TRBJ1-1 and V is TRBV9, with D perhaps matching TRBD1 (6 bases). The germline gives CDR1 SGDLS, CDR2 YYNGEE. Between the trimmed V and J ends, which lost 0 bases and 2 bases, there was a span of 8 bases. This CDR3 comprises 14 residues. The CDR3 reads CASSVGGPNTEAFF. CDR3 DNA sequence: TGTGCCAGCAGCGTAGGGGGGCCAAACACTGAAGCTTTCTTT.

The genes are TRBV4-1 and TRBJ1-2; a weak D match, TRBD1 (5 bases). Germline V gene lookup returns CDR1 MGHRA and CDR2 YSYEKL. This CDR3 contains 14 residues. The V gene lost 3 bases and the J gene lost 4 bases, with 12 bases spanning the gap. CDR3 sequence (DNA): TGCGCCAGCAGCCATGGGGCAGGGTCCTATGGCTACACCTTC. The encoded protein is CASSHGAGSYGYTF.

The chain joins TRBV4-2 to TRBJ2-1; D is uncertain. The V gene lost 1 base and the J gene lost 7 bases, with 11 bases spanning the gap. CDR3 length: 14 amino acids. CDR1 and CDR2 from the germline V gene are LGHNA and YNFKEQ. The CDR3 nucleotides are TGTGCCAGCAGCCAAGCACCCGACGTGAATGAGCAGTTCTTC. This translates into CASSQAPDVNEQFF.

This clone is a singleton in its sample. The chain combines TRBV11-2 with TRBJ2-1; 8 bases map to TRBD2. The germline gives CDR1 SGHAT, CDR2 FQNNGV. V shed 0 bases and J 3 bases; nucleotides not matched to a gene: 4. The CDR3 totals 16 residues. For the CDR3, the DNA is TGTGCCAGCAGCTTAGATAGCGGGATAAACTACAATGAGCAGTTCTTC. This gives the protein CASSLDSGINYNEQFF.

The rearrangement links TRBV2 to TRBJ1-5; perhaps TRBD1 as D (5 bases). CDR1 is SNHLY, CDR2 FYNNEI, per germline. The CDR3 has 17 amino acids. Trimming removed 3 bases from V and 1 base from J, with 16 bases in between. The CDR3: CASSDPVLGGSNQPQHF. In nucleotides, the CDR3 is TGTGCCAGCAGTGACCCCGTGTTGGGGGGGAGCAATCAGCCCCAGCATTTT.

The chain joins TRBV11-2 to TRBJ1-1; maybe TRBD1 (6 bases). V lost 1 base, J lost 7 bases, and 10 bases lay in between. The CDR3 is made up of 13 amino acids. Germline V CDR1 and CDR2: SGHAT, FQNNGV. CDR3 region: CASSLGGAVEAFF. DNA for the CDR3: TGTGCCAGCAGCTTAGGGGGGGCAGTTGAAGCTTTCTTT.

This chain's CDR3 is CASSVEITGELFF. The CDR3, as DNA: TGTGCCAGCTCAGTGGAGATTACCGGGGAGCTGTTTTTT. The chain joins TRBV18 to TRBJ2-2; no firm D call. Germline V lookup: CDR1 KGHSH, CDR2 LQKENI. The CDR3 contains 13 residues. V was cut by 5 bases and J by 5 bases, with 9 bases left in between.

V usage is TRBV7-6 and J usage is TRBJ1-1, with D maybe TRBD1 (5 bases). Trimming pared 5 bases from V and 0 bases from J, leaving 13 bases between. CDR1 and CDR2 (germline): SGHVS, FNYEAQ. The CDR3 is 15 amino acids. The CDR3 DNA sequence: TGTGCCAGCAGCGCCCAGGGCCACATGAACACTGAAGCTTTCTTT. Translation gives CASSAQGHMNTEAFF.

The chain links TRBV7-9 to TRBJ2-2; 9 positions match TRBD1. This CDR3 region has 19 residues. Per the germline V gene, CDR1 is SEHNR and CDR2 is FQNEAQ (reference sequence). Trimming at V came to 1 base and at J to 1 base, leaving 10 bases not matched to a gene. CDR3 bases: TGTGCCAGCAGCTTAGGGGTTTATCGGGACAGGGAGAACACCGGGGAGCTGTTTTTT. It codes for CASSLGVYRDRENTGELFF.

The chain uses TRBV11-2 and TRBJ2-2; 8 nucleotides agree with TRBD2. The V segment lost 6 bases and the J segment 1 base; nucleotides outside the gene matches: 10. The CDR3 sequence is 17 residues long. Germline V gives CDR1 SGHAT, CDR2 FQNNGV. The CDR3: CASRIPGRGVNTGELFF. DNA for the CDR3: TGTGCCAGCAGAATCCCCGGGCGGGGGGTGAACACCGGGGAGCTGTTTTTT. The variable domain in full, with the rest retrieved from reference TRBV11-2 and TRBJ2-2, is EAGVAQSPRYKIIEKRQSVAFWCNPISGHATLYWYQQILGQGPKLLIQFQNNGVVDDSQLPKDRFSAERLKGVDSTLKIQPAKLEDSAVYLCASRIPGRGVNTGELFFGEGSRLTVL.

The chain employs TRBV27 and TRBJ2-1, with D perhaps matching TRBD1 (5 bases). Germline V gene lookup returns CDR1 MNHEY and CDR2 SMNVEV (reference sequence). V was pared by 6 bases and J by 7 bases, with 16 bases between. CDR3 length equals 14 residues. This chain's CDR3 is CASSPSGSRNEQFF. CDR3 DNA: TGTGCCAGCAGCCCTTCAGGGTCGCGGAATGAGCAGTTCTTC.

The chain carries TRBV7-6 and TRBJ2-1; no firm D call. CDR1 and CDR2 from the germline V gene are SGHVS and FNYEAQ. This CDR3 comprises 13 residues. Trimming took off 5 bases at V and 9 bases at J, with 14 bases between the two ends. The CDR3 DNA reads TGTGCCAGCAGCCCCCCAGGACCCGGTGAGCAGTTCTTC. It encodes CASSPPGPGEQFF.

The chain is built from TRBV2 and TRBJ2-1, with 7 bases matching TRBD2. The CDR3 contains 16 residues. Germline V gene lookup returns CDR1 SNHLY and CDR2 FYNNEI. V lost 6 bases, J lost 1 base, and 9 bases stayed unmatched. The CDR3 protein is CASSGDYYVSYNEQFF. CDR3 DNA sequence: TGTGCCAGCAGCGGGGACTACTATGTTTCCTACAATGAGCAGTTCTTC.

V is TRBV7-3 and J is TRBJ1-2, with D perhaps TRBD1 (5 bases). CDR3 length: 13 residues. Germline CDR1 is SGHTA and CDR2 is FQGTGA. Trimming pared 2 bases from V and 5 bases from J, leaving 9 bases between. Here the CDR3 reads CASSLSGGYGYTF. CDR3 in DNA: TGTGCCAGCAGCTTATCTGGGGGGTATGGCTACACCTTC.

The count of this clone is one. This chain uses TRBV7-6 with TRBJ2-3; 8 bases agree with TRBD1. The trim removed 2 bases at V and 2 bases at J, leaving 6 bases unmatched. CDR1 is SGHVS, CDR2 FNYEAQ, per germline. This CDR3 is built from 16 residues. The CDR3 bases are TGTGCCAGCAGCTTAACCTTGGACAGGGTCACAGATACGCAGTATTTT. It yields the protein CASSLTLDRVTDTQYF. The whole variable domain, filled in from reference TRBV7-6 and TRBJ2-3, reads GAGVSQSPRYKVTKRGQDVALRCDPISGHVSLYWYRQALGQGPEFLTYFNYEAQQDKSGLPNDRFSAERPEGSISTLTIQRTEQRDSAMYRCASSLTLDRVTDTQYFGPGTRLTVL.

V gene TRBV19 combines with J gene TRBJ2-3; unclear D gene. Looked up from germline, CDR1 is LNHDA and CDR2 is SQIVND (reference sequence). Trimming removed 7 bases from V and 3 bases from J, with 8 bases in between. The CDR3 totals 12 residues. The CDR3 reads CASNGNTDTQYF. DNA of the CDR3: TGTGCCAGTAATGGCAATACAGATACGCAGTATTTT.

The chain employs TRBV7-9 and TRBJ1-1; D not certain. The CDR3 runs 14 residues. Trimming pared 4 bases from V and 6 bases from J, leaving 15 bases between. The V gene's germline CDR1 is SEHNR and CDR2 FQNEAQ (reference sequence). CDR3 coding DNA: TGTGCCAGCAGCTCTTCTCGGGCCTCGTCTGAAGCTTTCTTT. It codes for CASSSSRASSEAFF.

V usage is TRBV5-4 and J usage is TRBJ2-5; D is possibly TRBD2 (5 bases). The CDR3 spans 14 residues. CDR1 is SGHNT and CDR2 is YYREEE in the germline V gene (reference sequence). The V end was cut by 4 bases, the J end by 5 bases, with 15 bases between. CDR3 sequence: CASSPGPRDETQYF. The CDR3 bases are TGTGCCAGCAGCCCGGGCCCCCGGGATGAGACCCAGTACTTC.

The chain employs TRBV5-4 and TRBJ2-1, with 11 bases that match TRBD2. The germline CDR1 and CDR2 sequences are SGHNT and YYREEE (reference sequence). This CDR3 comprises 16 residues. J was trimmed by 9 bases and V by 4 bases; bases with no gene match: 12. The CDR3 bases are TGTGCCAGCAGCCAAACGGGTAGCGGGAGGGCCAGTGAGCAGTTCTTC. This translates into CASSQTGSGRASEQFF.

The CDR3 spells CASSLAGGPLSPEQFF. The CDR3, as DNA: TGCGCCAGCAGCTTAGCGGGAGGGCCTCTTTCCCCCGAGCAGTTCTTC. The V call is TRBV5-1, the J call TRBJ2-1, with 10 bases aligning to TRBD2. This CDR3 spans 16 amino acids. The ends lost 2 bases at V and 10 bases at J; junction bases unmatched: 12. Per germline, CDR1 SGHRS and CDR2 YFSETQ.

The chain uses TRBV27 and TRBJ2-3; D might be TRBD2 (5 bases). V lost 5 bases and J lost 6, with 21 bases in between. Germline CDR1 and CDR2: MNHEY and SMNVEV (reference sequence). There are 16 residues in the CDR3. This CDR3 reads CASSPTRTQYQDTQYF. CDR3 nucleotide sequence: TGTGCCAGCAGTCCAACAAGGACTCAGTATCAGGATACGCAGTATTTT.